This record looks at one T cell receptor beta chain sequence and its context. Antigen: not known. V lost 6 bases and J lost 8; bases outside the gene matches: 7. The CDR3 has 14 amino acids. Enrollment excluded any patients with other autoimmune diseases, uncontrolled infections, pregnancy or lactation. This entry belongs to a study of Graves' ophthalmopathy and Graves' hyperthyroidism. Amplification of the TCR beta CDR3 regions used RNA transcripts (as template). Investigators did first-round RT-PCR with HTBI primers, then second-round multiplex PCR. MiXCR was run by TCRdb on the multiplex PCR reads, yielding one entry per CDR3 protein. The table shows roughly 230,000 distinct CDR3 sequences, with approximately 21% occurring only once. Study results and caveats: Sensitivity reached approximately 89% and specificity over 65% for a 13-signature model separating ophthalmopathy from stable hyperthyroidism.

This receptor was identified in a woman aged 45 to 65 with Graves' ophthalmopathy. Sequencing was done on a sample of peripheral blood. The chain links TRBV12-3 or TRBV12-4 to TRBJ1-6; 7 nucleotides match TRBD1. This CDR3 is CASSKTGKDSPLHF. As DNA, the CDR3 is TGTGCCAGCAGCAAGACAGGGAAGGATTCACCCCTCCACTTT.